The 15 T cell receptor beta chains below come from one sample, sequenced in a study of blood T cells in healthy people across ages. With a J-beta primer mix and a sample-barcoded 5' primer, a second PCR ran roughly 7 to 11 cycles. TCRdb recomputed calls from the 5' RACE reads with MiXCR, one row per CDR3 protein. The sample records roughly 1,300,000 distinct CDR3 sequences, approximately 59% being singletons. Source material: blood. All receptors come from a man in his late teens or twenties in good health.

This chain joins TRBV20-1 and TRBJ2-1; a weak D match, TRBD2 (6 bases). The CDR3 runs 14 residues. The V gene's germline CDR1 is DFQATT and CDR2 SNEGSKA (reference sequence). The V gene lost 3 bases and the J gene lost 3 bases, with 12 bases spanning the gap. The CDR3 DNA follows: TGCAGTGCTAGTTCCTGGCGGGACTACAATGAGCAGTTCTTC. It codes for CSASSWRDYNEQFF.

The V gene is TRBV10-3, the J gene TRBJ1-5, with D maybe TRBD1 (5 bases). The germline V gene has CDR1 ENHRY and CDR2 SYGVKD. This CDR3 contains 14 residues. V shed 11 bases and J shed 7 bases, with 21 bases lying between them. CDR3 protein: CASRETGSGQPQHF. The CDR3 DNA reads as TGTGCCTCAAGAGAGACCGGGTCAGGGCAGCCCCAGCATTTT.

The chain carries TRBV5-1 and TRBJ2-1; D possibly uses TRBD1 or TRBD2 (5 bases each). Germline V gene lookup returns CDR1 SGHRS and CDR2 YFSETQ. Trimming stripped 4 bases from V and 5 bases from J, with 13 bases between. CDR3 size: 14 residues. CDR3 in amino acids: CASSAGTSNNEQFF. Written as DNA, the CDR3 is TGCGCCAGCAGCGCCGGGACCTCGAACAATGAGCAGTTCTTC.

To note about this clonotype: A junction end diverges from the germline sequence, so it may reflect a read error. The genes are TRBV20-1 and TRBJ2-1, with 8 bases fitting TRBD2. The length of the CDR3 is 13 residues. Germline V lookup: CDR1 DFQATT, CDR2 SNEGSKA (reference sequence). CDR3 sequence (DNA): TGCAGTGCGAGAGATCGGCGGGAGGTTGAGCAGTTCTTC. This encodes CSARDRREVEQFF.

This clonotype was counted between two and nine times. The J gene is TRBJ1-2, the V gene TRBV7-2, with D possibly TRBD1 on 5 matching bases. The germline gives CDR1 SGHTA, CDR2 FQGNSA. The V gene lost 1 base and the J gene lost 10 bases, with 10 bases spanning the gap. CDR3 length: 12 residues. For the CDR3, the DNA is TGTGCCAGCAGCTTAGTAAGGGGATTCTACACCTTC. Protein sequence: CASSLVRGFYTF.

The V gene is TRBV20-1, the J gene TRBJ1-2; 7 bases agree with TRBD1. Germline assignment: CDR1 DFQATT and CDR2 SNEGSKA (reference sequence). Germline trimming cut 3 bases from V and 5 bases from J; bases unmatched to any gene: 6. The CDR3 is 13 amino acids. The CDR3 loop is CSARDRRIYGYTF. In DNA form, the CDR3 reads TGCAGTGCTAGGGACAGGAGGATTTATGGCTACACCTTC.

This clonotype occurred a few times. This sequence joins TRBV5-1 and TRBJ2-7, with 7 nucleotides matching TRBD1. Trimming at V came to 4 bases and at J to 0 bases, leaving 13 bases not matched to a gene. The CDR3 has 17 amino acids. Germline loops: CDR1 SGHRS, CDR2 YFSETQ. CDR3 residues: CASSTAGTAESSYEQYF. DNA for the CDR3: TGCGCCAGCAGCACTGCCGGGACAGCTGAGTCCTCCTACGAGCAGTACTTC.

The sample holds one count of this clonotype. This sequence joins TRBV20-1 and TRBJ2-3; 8 positions agree with TRBD1. Per germline, CDR1 DFQATT and CDR2 SNEGSKA (reference sequence). Trimming removed 4 bases from V and 2 bases from J; junction bases left unmatched: 11. The CDR3 is 16 residues long. In nucleotides, the CDR3 is TGCAGTGCTACCTCCGACAGGGGACAACCCACAGATACGCAGTATTTT. Translation gives CSATSDRGQPTDTQYF.

This clonotype came up a few times. V usage is TRBV27 and J usage is TRBJ2-2, with TRBD1 matching over 8 bases. There are 17 residues in the CDR3. V was pared by 3 bases and J by 7 bases, with 13 bases of the junction left unmatched. From germline, CDR1 is MNHEY and CDR2 SMNVEV (reference sequence). The CDR3 bases are TGTGCCAGCAGTTTTCGCCCGGACAGGGTTATTGTCGGGGAGCTGTTTTTT. Translation gives CASSFRPDRVIVGELFF.

The rearrangement links TRBV7-2 to TRBJ2-7; D not resolved. The CDR3 loop spans 13 amino acids. V lost 3 bases and J 5 bases, leaving 11 bases between the germline ends. Germline V gene data show CDR1 as SGHTA and CDR2 as FQGNSA. DNA of the CDR3: TGTGCCAGCAGCTTCCAGGCCCCTGACGAGCAGTACTTC. It encodes CASSFQAPDEQYF.

The chain links TRBV27 to TRBJ2-1; D may be TRBD2 (7 bases). Trimming removed 8 bases at V and 1 base at J, with 12 bases between. CDR1 and CDR2 (germline): MNHEY, SMNVEV (reference sequence). The CDR3 loop spans 14 amino acids. CDR3 region: CASQQGGSYNEQFF. The DNA of the CDR3 is TGTGCCAGCCAACAGGGAGGGTCCTACAATGAGCAGTTCTTC.

This clonotype showed up just a few times. The chain uses TRBV29-1 and TRBJ2-1, with 11 bases matching TRBD2. V shed 8 bases, J shed 4 bases, and the junction held 13 bases outside the gene matches. Germline CDR1 is SQVTM and CDR2 is ANQGSEA. The CDR3 has 16 amino acids. The CDR3 DNA follows: TGCAGCCTGACCACTAGCGGGAGAGGGTCTTACAATGAGCAGTTCTTC. Translation gives CSLTTSGRGSYNEQFF.

The genes are TRBV28 and TRBJ2-2; a possible D gene is TRBD1 (5 bases). Trimming took 7 bases from V and 4 from J, leaving 16 bases between them. Germline V CDR1 and CDR2: MDHEN, SYDVKM. The CDR3 has 15 residues. The CDR3 sequence is CASKTTDASTGELFF. The CDR3, as DNA: TGTGCCAGCAAGACGACAGACGCCTCCACCGGGGAGCTGTTTTTT.

V is TRBV7-2 and J is TRBJ2-5; 7 nucleotides agree with TRBD1. Trimming cost V 5 bases and J 11 bases; bases outside gene matches: 14. The germline V gene has CDR1 SGHTA and CDR2 FQGNSA. The CDR3 sequence is 14 residues long. The CDR3 region has the DNA TGTGCCAGCAGCCCAACGACAGGGCTATCGGGGCAGTACTTC. This sequence encodes CASSPTTGLSGQYF. The full variable domain, rest sourced from reference TRBV7-2 and TRBJ2-5, is GAGVSQSPSNKVTEKGKDVELRCDPISGHTALYWYRQSLGQGLEFLIYFQGNSAPDKSGLPSDRFSAERTGGSVSTLTIQRTQQEDSAVYLCASSPTTGLSGQYFGPGTRLLVL.

The chain joins TRBV7-8 to TRBJ1-2; no clear D gene. The V gene's germline CDR1 is SGHVS and CDR2 FQNEAQ. The CDR3 sequence is 15 residues long. Deletions cut 1 base from V and 0 bases from J, with 9 bases between. The CDR3 is CASSLVSKSNYGYTF. CDR3 bases: TGTGCCAGCAGCTTAGTGTCCAAATCTAACTATGGCTACACCTTC.